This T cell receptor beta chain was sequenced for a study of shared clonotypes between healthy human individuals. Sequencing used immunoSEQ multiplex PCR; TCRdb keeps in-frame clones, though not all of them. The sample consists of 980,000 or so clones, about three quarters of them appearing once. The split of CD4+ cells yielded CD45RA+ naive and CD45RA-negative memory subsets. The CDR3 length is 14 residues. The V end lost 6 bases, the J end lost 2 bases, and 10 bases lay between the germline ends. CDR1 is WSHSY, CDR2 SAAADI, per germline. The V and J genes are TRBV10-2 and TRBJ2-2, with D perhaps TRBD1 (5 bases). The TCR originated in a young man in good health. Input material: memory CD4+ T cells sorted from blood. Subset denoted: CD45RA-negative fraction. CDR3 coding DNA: TGCGCCAGCAGAGGCAGGGTAAACACCGGGGAGCTGTTTTTT. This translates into CASRGRVNTGELFF.